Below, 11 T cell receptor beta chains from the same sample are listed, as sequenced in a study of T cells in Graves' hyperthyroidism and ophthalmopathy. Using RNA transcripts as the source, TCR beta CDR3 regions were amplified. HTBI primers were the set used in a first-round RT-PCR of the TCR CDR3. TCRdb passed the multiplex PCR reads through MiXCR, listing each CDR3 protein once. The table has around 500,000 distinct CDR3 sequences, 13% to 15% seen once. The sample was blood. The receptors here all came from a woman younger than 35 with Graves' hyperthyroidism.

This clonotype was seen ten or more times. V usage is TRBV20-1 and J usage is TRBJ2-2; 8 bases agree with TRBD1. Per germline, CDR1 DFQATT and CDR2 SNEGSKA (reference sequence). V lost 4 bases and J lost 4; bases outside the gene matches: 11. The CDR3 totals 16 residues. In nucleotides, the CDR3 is TGCAGTGCTAACCTCCGGACAGGGCTTGGCACCGGGGAGCTGTTTTTT. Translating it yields CSANLRTGLGTGELFF.

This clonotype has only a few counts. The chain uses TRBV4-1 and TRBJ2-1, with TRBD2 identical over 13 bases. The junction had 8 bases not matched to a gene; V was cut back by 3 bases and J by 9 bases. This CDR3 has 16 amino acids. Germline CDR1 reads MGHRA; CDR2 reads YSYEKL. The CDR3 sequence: CASSQTGTSGIGEQFF. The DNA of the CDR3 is TGCGCCAGCAGCCAGACCGGGACTAGCGGGATTGGTGAGCAGTTCTTC.

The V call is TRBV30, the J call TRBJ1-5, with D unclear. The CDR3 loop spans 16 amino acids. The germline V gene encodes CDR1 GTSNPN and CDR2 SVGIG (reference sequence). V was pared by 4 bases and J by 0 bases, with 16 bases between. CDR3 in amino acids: CAWTPGSTLSNQPQHF. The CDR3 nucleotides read TGTGCCTGGACTCCAGGTTCGACCCTTAGCAATCAGCCCCAGCATTTT.

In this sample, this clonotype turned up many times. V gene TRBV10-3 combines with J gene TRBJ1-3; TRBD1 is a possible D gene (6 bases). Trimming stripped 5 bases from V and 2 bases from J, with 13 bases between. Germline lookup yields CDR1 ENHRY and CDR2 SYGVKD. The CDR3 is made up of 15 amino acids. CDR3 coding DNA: TGTGCCATCAGTCAACAGGGTACCCCTGGAAACACCATATATTTT. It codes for CAISQQGTPGNTIYF.

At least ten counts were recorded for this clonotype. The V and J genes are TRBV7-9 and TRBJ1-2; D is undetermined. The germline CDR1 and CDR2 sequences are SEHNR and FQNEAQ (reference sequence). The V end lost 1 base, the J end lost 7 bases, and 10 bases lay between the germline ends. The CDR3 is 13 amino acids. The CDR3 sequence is CASSLEDSSGYTF. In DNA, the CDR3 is TGTGCCAGCAGCTTAGAGGACTCTAGTGGCTACACCTTC.

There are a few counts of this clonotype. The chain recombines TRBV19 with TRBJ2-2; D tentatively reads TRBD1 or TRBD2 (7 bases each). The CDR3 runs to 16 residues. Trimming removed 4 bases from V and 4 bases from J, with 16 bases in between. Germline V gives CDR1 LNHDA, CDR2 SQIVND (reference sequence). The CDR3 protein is CASSTQDREGTGELFF. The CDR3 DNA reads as TGTGCCAGTAGTACACAAGACAGGGAGGGCACCGGGGAGCTGTTTTTT.

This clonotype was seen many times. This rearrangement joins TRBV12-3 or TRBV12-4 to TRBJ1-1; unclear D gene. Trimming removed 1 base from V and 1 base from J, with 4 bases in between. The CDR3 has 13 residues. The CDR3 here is CASSLVGNTEAFF. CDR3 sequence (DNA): TGTGCCAGCAGTTTAGTGGGGAACACTGAAGCTTTCTTT.

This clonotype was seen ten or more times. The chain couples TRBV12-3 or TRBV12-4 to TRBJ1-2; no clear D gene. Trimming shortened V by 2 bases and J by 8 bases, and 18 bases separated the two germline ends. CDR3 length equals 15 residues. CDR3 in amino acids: CASSLSGSGSEGYTF. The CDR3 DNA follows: TGTGCCAGCAGTTTATCTGGGTCGGGATCCGAAGGCTACACCTTC.

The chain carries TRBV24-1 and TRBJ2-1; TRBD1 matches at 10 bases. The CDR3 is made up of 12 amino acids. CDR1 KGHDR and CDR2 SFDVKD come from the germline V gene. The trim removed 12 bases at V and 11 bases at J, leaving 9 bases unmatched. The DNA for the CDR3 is TGTGCCGTCGGGACAGGGGTCGATAAGCAGTTCTTC. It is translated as CAVGTGVDKQFF.

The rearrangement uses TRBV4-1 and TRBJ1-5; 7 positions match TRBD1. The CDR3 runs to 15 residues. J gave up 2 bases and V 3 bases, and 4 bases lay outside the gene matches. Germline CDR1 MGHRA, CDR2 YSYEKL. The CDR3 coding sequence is TGCGCCAGCAGCCAGCGACAGGGAGGCAATCAGCCCCAGCATTTT. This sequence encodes CASSQRQGGNQPQHF.

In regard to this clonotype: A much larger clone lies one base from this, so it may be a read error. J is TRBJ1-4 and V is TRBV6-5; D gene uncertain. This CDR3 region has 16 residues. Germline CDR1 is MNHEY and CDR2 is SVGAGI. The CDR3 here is CAGSLLVWKESEKLFF. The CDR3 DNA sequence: TGTGCCGGCAGTTTACTAGTTTGGAAGGAGAGTGAAAAACTGTTTTTT.